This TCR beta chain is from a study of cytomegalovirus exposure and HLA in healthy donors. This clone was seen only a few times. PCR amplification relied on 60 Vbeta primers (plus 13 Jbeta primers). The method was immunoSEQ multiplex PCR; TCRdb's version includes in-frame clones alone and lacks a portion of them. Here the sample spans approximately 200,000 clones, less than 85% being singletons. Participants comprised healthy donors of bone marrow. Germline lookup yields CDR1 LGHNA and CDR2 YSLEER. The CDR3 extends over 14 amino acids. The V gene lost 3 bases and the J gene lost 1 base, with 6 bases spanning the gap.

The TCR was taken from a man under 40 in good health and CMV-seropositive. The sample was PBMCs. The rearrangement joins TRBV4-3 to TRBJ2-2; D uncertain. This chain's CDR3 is CASSHAQNTGELFF. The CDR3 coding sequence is TGCGCCAGCAGCCATGCGCAGAACACCGGGGAGCTGTTTTTT.